This T cell receptor (beta chain) was found in a study of cytomegalovirus exposure and HLA in healthy donors (dated by TCRdb to about 2017). With respect to the entire study: According to an earlier analysis of around 600 of the donors, about 190 million T cells yielded roughly 110 million unique TCR beta sequences and around 280 Gb of sequence data. Of the roughly 420 genotyped donors, approximately 81% were placed in the genetic ancestry cluster associated with self-reported Caucasian donors. Class I and class II HLA loci were covered by the typing at four-digit resolution. In a later genetic analysis, genome-wide SNP genotypes for about 55% of the roughly 700 donors were used, and that subset was treated as a discovery cohort. In a later analysis, previously published TCR beta repertoires from about 670 donors were re-analyzed and high-resolution HLA genotyping was added so that TCR occurrence patterns could be studied. The number of typed donors differed by locus: roughly 629-640 for A, B, C, DRB1 and DQB1; roughly 510 for DQA1; around 580 for DPA1; and some 450 for DPB1. On average, 235,054 unique TCR beta nucleotide sequences were sequenced per donor among 398 genotyped donors of the cohort, with roughly 18% of those sequences being non-productive. High-throughput TCR immunosequencing, statistical association of individual TCRs with disease status, and machine learning were combined to predict cytomegalovirus infection status. Around 320 gigabases of sequencing data and tens of millions of unique TCR sequences were included in an early release covering 550 to 650 HLA-typed donors. The later analysis used no new phenotypic data to find candidate immune exposures, relying instead on TCR beta sequences and their occurrence across donors. The study aimed to test whether signatures of past pathogen exposure could be identified by cataloging public T cell receptors. All discovery cohort repertoires had been generated on a single sequencing platform. An earlier analysis of 587 of the donors used high-throughput TCR beta sequencing to judge whether each TCR beta V gene segment behaved as functional or pseudogenic. Roughly 5 DR-DQ haplotypes were treated as single units for association and clustering because of strong linkage in the cohort. Donor age, sex, ethnicity and CMV serostatus were compiled alongside the repertoire data. In addition to the first cohort of approximately 670 subjects, a separate validation cohort of 130 or so different subjects was used. The T cell repertoires of 700 or so subjects were profiled by immunosequencing and related to cytomegalovirus serostatus.

The investigation overall reported the following: Because HLA typing was unavailable for some donors at each locus, only the typed subset was used in association tests. Strong co-occurrence of HLA alleles, especially DR and DQ, made assigning TCR associations to individual alleles difficult. Some IMGT-functional V segments, including TRBV6-2 and TRBV6-3, could not be told apart with the 87-base-pair reads, so those segments were excluded. V-gene and J-gene trimming of TCR beta chains was associated with a missense DCLRE1C variant in a later genetic analysis, and the association was replicated in an independent cohort. Because counts were too low, some 17 rarely observed V segments, including chromosome 9 orphons, were excluded from the earlier analysis of several hundred of the donors. The sequencing pipeline was judged likely to have produced a cluster of highly shared sequence variants as a technical artifact. According to a later analysis, parvovirus B19, influenza, CMV and Epstein-Barr virus appeared linked to several top co-occurrence clusters. Most TCR sequences were observed very rarely across donors, whereas some public TCRs were present in many individuals. A later analysis found that HLA-associated TCR beta chains were more clonally expanded and had lower generation probabilities than equally common non-associated chains. In a later analysis, the rate of TCR association differed among HLA loci, with DRB1 alleles having the most associated TCRs and HLA-C alleles having the fewest. In the study, some 160 TCR beta chains were listed as associated with cytomegalovirus. According to a later analysis, most CMV-associated TCR beta chains appeared to be HLA-restricted, and the HLA associations seemed to be driven largely by CMV exposure. A further reported finding was that TCR beta sequences accurately predicted the HLA-A and HLA-B alleles for most subjects in the first cohort. A later analysis associated about 17,000 TCR beta sequences with specific HLA alleles at a false discovery rate of 0.05. In vitro tests confirmed that three of the cytomegalovirus-associated TCR beta chains recognize cytomegalovirus antigens. In a later genetic analysis, fewer N-insertions in productive TCRs were reported among donors in an Asian-associated ancestry cluster than the approximately 710-donor mean. In an earlier analysis of some 500 of the donors, most TCR beta V segments were observed in productive rearrangements about 90% or about 30% of the time, broadly matching IMGT annotations. The authors suggested that the approach could potentially be extended to other disease states and immunological phenotypes. The cohort was sequenced for TCR beta chains only, and without alpha or paired-chain data the features that could be detected were limited. Roughly uniform sequencing depth across donors was assumed in presence/absence analyses, although this assumption may not hold. Correlated functional status among segregating V segments might reflect linkage disequilibrium, but an unknown experimental factor could not be ruled out. CMV serostatus was the only immune exposure information available for the cohort. The classifier was reported to diagnose cytomegalovirus status with high specificity and sensitivity in both the original cohort and the validation cohort.

With respect to this clone: The antigen it binds to is not known. Base qualities are not recorded, but no much larger clone differs from it by a single base.

The cohort comprised 670 or so healthy bone marrow donors. All cohort members were sampled while nominally healthy, although unrecorded immune exposures were likely present. The donor tested CMV seronegative, placing the donor among the approximately 400 seronegative members of the cohort. Each donor provided a peripheral blood sample, and peripheral blood mononuclear cells were used for TCR beta sequencing. Genomic DNA was extracted from the blood cell samples with the Qiagen DNeasy Blood Extraction Kit. Including the terminal cysteine and valine, the CDR3 comprises 16 residues. Just CDR3 DNA is preserved here, 48 bases in frame from base 1. Taken from the germline V gene, the CDR1 and CDR2 loops are MDHEN and SYDVKM. The germline V and J ends show losses of 1 base and 2 bases respectively, and no gene match explains 8 bases of the junction. The library was built by means of the immunoSEQ multiplex PCR assay. For the multiplex PCR, a mixture combining 60 forward primers for TCR Vbeta segments and 13 reverse primers for TCR Jbeta segments was used. The CDR3 region of rearranged TCR beta genes was amplified from genomic DNA by a multiplex PCR assay. Amplified TCR beta libraries were sequenced as 87-base-pair reads on the Illumina HiSeq System. Turning to the authors' computational methods: In a later analysis, tens of millions of unique TCR beta chains were counted across the 666 repertoires, and around 10 million of these chains were shared by at least two donors. Raw reads were error-corrected and collapsed into unique sequences with a nearest-neighbor algorithm that merged closely related sequences to remove PCR and sequencing errors. CDR3 sequences were aligned to IMGT reference sequences to assign V, D and J gene segments. For a sequence to be retained, a match of at least six nucleotides to both a V gene segment and a J gene segment was required. Rearrangements were classified as productive when the CDR3 lacked stop codons and remained in frame with V and J, and all other rearrangements were classified as non-productive. CDR3 was defined by IMGT convention, running from the second conserved V-encoded cysteine to the conserved J-encoded phenylalanine. In an earlier analysis of around 600 of the donors, sequences lacking an unambiguous match to a single V gene segment were excluded. An earlier analysis of 500 to 700 of the donors classified V segments as functional when productive rearrangements were above 56.7% and as segregating when the standard deviation between donors was above 5%. A statistical classification framework was developed to diagnose cytomegalovirus status using the catalog of TCR beta chain sequences. In a later analysis, TCR nucleotide sequences were compared against IMGT/GENE-DB human TR gene sequences so that V and J genes could be assigned. A later analysis assigned CDR3 sequences and most-parsimonious VDJ recombination scenarios with the TCRdist pipeline. In a later analysis, every TCR beta chain was defined by the combination of its CDR3 amino acid sequence and its V-gene family, and reads without a unique V-gene family were dropped. As a way to deal with suspected cross-contamination and a sequencing artifact, a later analysis dropped more than 500 nucleotide sequences that were highly shared and had low generation probability. A later analysis calculated a clonal expansion index for each public chain from normalized within-repertoire ranks of inferred template counts. Generation probabilities in a later analysis came from a VDJ recombination model fitted to out-of-frame rearrangements, and those results were checked against IGoR. Hypergeometric tests were used in a later analysis to score TCR-TCR, TCR-HLA and TCR-CMV co-occurrence, with a repertoire-size bias correction applied to the TCR pairs. To estimate false discovery rates, a later analysis permuted the HLA or CMV assignments 20 times. In a later analysis, co-occurring TCRs were grouped using DBSCAN, and TCRdist sequence similarity was added for clustering within HLA-allele-positive subsets. For co-occurrence clustering, repertoires with fewer than 30,000 or more than 120,000 public chains were excluded, along with about five repertoires with anomalous nucleotide sharing. This is the immuneACCESS table as TCRdb keeps it, with only in-frame sequences that have V and J called. A part of the clones is gone; compared with another copy, unresolved V genes explain less than half, and the rest is unexplained. V, J and clone size are taken as reported in that table, and D and trimming were inferred from the DNA itself. The sample has fewer than 140,000 clones on record, roughly 80% of them singletons. The leading ten clones occupy roughly 1.6% of the sample.

The clonotype was recovered from a man aged 50-60 years in good health and CMV-seronegative. Sequencing was carried out using PBMCs. The rearranged chain carries TRBV28 and TRBJ2-7; TRBD1 fits 7 bases in the junction. The encoded CDR3 is CASSLYPGQVPYEQYV. The nucleotides read TGTGCCAGCAGTTTATACCCCGGACAGGTCCCCTACGAGCAGTACGTC.